A selection of T cell receptor beta chains follows, all from one sample in a study of blood T cell repertoires in COVID-19. Only in-frame clones appear in the TCRdb table, and some are missing; sequencing was by immunoSEQ multiplex PCR. The sample consists of 150,000 to 200,000 clones, about four fifths of them appearing once. Sequencing input: peripheral blood. The receptors come from a man aged 55-75 years with active or convalescent COVID-19. CDR3s include the opening cysteine and the closing phenylalanine or tryptophan. D genes are given only for firm matches. Clone sizes are given selectively: once, few, many, or a class where the clone is expanded.

abundance	v_gene	j_gene	d_gene	CDR3aa	CDR3nt
NA	TRBV9	TRBJ1-2	TRBD1	CASSVEDRGYGYTF	TGTGCCAGCAGCGTAGAGGACAGGGGCTATGGCTACACCTTC
NA	TRBV6-5	TRBJ1-2	NA	CASSYGEDYGYTF	TGTGCCAGCAGTTATGGGGAGGACTATGGCTACACCTTC
NA	TRBV6-5	TRBJ2-7	TRBD2	CASSPLAGGSYEQYF	TGTGCCAGCAGTCCTCTAGCGGGAGGTTCCTACGAGCAGTACTTC
once	TRBV5-1	TRBJ2-7	NA	CASSLGPTDSYEQYF	TGCGCCAGCAGCTTGGGGCCGACAGACTCCTACGAGCAGTACTTC
NA	TRBV7-2	TRBJ2-1	TRBD1	CASSPHRGVSPGGYNEQFF	TGTGCCAGCAGCCCCCACAGGGGGGTTAGTCCAGGTGGCTACAATGAGCAGTTCTTC
NA	TRBV19	TRBJ2-2	NA	CASSEGGPSTGELFF	TGTGCCAGTAGTGAGGGGGGGCCAAGCACCGGGGAGCTGTTTTTT
NA	TRBV5-4	TRBJ2-1	NA	CATTSPLGERNEQFF	TGTGCCACCACTAGTCCTTTGGGAGAACGCAATGAGCAGTTCTTC
NA	TRBV7-9	TRBJ2-7	NA	CASSSVGAGSYEQYF	TGTGCCAGCAGCTCCGTGGGGGCGGGCTCCTACGAGCAGTACTTC
NA	TRBV4-1	TRBJ1-1	NA	CASSQDFGGPEAFF	TGCGCCAGCAGCCAAGATTTTGGGGGCCCTGAAGCTTTCTTT
NA	TRBV11-3	TRBJ2-1	NA	CASSLVSGKKPNEQFF	TGTGCCAGCAGCTTAGTTAGCGGCAAAAAGCCCAATGAGCAGTTCTTC
NA	TRBV6-5	TRBJ1-5	TRBD1	CASSFQGAFQPQHF	TGTGCCAGCAGCTTCCAGGGGGCTTTTCAGCCCCAGCATTTT
few	TRBV5-1	TRBJ2-3	NA	CASRKGHATSDTQYF	TGCGCCAGCAGGAAGGGACACGCTACCTCAGATACGCAGTATTTT
NA	TRBV7-3	TRBJ1-2	TRBD1	CASSPGTGNNNYGYTF	TGTGCCAGCAGCCCCGGGACAGGGAATAATAACTATGGCTACACCTTC
NA	TRBV6-5	TRBJ2-1	TRBD1	CASRKRQGGDNEQFF	TGTGCCAGCAGAAAAAGACAGGGTGGTGACAATGAGCAGTTCTTC
NA	TRBV2	TRBJ2-4	NA	CASRERHPLSPENIQYF	TGTGCCAGCAGGGAGCGGCACCCCCTTTCCCCTGAGAACATTCAGTACTTC
NA	TRBV5-6	TRBJ2-5	TRBD1	CASSLRDRVQETQYF	TGTGCCAGCAGCTTGCGGGACAGGGTCCAAGAGACCCAGTACTTC
NA	TRBV5-1	TRBJ2-3	TRBD2	CASSLAGGSGLIDTQYF	TGCGCCAGCAGCTTGGCCGGCGGGAGTGGCCTGATAGATACGCAGTATTTT
NA	TRBV9	TRBJ1-2	NA	CASSVGPGTGYTF	NA
NA	TRBV20-1	TRBJ2-7	NA	CSAVETREQYF	TGCAGTGCCGTTGAAACGAGGGAGCAGTACTTC
NA	TRBV7-9	TRBJ2-5	TRBD2	CASSLAELRLAGEETQYF	TGTGCCAGCAGCTTAGCGGAATTGAGACTAGCGGGAGAAGAGACCCAGTACTTC
NA	TRBV15	TRBJ1-1	NA	CATSRDLIGIEAFF	TGTGCCACCAGCAGAGATCTTATCGGTATTGAAGCTTTCTTT
NA	TRBV10-3	TRBJ2-1	NA	CAILDTSSYNEQFF	TGTGCCATCCTGGACACATCCTCCTACAATGAGCAGTTCTTC
NA	TRBV10-2	TRBJ2-7	NA	CASASTQIYEQYF	TGCGCCAGCGCAAGTACACAGATTTACGAGCAGTACTTC
NA	TRBV5-1	TRBJ2-7	NA	CASSDVKGSYEQYF	TGCGCCAGCAGCGACGTCAAGGGGTCCTACGAGCAGTACTTC
NA	TRBV24-1	TRBJ1-2	TRBD1	CATSDPRQGASGYTF	TGTGCCACCAGTGATCCGCGACAGGGGGCGTCGGGCTACACCTTC
NA	TRBV18	TRBJ1-1	TRBD1	CASSLTGGETEAFF	TGTGCCAGCTCACTGACAGGGGGCGAGACTGAAGCTTTCTTT
NA	TRBV27	TRBJ1-6	TRBD1	CASSQKQGGLNSPLHF	TGTGCCAGCAGTCAAAAACAGGGGGGATTAAATTCACCCCTCCACTTT
NA	TRBV10-3	TRBJ2-5	TRBD2	CAISEGGSGSKETQYF	TGTGCCATCAGTGAGGGTGGGAGCGGGAGTAAGGAGACCCAGTACTTC
NA	TRBV28	TRBJ2-3	TRBD1	CASSSNDRGWRQYF	TGTGCCAGCAGCTCCAACGACAGGGGGTGGAGGCAGTATTTT
NA	TRBV28	TRBJ2-4	TRBD2	CASSVRTSGRASVIQYF	TGTGCCAGCAGTGTTCGGACTAGCGGGAGGGCCTCTGTCATTCAGTACTTC
NA	TRBV3-1/TRBV3-2	TRBJ2-5	NA	CASSQVHRTGETQYF	TGTGCCAGCAGCCAAGTACACAGGACGGGAGAGACCCAGTACTTC
NA	TRBV2	TRBJ1-5	TRBD1	CATKGQLGQPQHF	TGTGCCACCAAGGGACAGCTCGGTCAGCCCCAGCATTTT
once	TRBV2	TRBJ1-2	TRBD1	CASKLDRSANYGYTF	TGTGCCAGCAAATTGGACAGGTCAGCTAACTATGGCTACACCTTC
few	TRBV15	TRBJ1-6	TRBD1	CATSRFLQGPGSPLHF	TGTGCCACCAGCAGATTCTTACAGGGGCCTGGTTCACCCCTCCACTTT
NA	TRBV2	TRBJ1-5	NA	CAGGANQYQPQHF	TGTGCCGGGGGGGCCAATCAGTATCAGCCCCAGCATTTT
once	TRBV18	TRBJ2-7	TRBD1	CASSPPGQGGEQYF	TGTGCCAGCTCACCACCGGGACAGGGAGGCGAGCAGTACTTC